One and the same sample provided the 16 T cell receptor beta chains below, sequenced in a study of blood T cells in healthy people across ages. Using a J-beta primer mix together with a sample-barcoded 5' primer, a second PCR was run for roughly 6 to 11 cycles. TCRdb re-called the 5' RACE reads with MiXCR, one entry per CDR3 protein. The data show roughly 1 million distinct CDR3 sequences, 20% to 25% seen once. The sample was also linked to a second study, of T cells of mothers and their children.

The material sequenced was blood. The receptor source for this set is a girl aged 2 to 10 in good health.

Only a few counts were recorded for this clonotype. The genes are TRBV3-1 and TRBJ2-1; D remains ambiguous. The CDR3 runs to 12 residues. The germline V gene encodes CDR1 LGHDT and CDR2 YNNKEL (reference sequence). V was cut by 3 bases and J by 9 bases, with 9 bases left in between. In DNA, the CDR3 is TGTGCCAGCAGCCACTCGGACCGTGAGCAGTTCTTC. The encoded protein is CASSHSDREQFF.

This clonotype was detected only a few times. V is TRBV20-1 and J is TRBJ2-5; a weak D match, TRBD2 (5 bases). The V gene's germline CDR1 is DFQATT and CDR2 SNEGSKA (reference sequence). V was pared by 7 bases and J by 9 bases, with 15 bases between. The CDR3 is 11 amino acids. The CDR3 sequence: CSGLLGEAQYF. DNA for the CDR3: TGCAGTGGTCTACTAGGTGAGGCCCAGTACTTC.

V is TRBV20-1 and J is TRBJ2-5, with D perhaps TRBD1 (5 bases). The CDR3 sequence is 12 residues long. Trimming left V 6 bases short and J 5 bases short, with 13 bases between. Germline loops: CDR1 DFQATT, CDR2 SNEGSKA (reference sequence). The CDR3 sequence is CSASEGVETQYF. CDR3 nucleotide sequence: TGCAGTGCCAGTGAAGGGGTTGAGACCCAGTACTTC.

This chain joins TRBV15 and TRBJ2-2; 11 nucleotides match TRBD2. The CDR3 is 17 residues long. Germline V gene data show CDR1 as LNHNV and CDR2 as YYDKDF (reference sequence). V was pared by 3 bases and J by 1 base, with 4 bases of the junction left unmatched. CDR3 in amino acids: CATSRPLAGGNTGELFF. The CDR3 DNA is TGTGCCACCAGCAGGCCTCTAGCGGGGGGGAACACCGGGGAGCTGTTTTTT.

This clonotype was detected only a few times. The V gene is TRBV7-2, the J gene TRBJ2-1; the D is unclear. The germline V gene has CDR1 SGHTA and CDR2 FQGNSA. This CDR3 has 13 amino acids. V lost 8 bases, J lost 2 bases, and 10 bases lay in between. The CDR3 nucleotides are TGTGCCAGCGGTGCGGAGCCCTACAATGAGCAGTTCTTC. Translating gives CASGAEPYNEQFF.

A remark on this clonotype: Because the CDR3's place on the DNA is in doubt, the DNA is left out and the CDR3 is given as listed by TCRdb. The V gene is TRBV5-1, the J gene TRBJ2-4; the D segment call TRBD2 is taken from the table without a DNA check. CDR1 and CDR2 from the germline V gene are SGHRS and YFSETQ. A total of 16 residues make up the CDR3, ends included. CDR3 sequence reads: CASSLVASGNINIQHF.

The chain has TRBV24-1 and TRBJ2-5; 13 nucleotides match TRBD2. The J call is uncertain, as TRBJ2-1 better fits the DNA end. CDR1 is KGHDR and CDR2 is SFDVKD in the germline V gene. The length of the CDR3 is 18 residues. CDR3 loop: CATSDAWGTSGEVDEQFF. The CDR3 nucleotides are TGTGCCACCAGTGACGCCTGGGGGACTAGCGGGGAGGTCGATGAGCAGTTCTTC.

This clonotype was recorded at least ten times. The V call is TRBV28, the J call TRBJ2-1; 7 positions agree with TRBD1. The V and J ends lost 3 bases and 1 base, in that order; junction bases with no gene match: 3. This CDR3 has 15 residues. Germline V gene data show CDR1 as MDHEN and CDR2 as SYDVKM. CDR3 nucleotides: TGTGCCAGCAGTTTCGGGACAGCATCCTACAATGAGCAGTTCTTC. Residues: CASSFGTASYNEQFF.

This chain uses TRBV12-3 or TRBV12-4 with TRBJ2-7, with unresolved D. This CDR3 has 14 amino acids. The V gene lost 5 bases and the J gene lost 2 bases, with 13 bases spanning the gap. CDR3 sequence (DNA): TGTGCCAGCAGTGGCCCCCTTGGCCCCTACGAGCAGTACTTC. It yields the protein CASSGPLGPYEQYF.

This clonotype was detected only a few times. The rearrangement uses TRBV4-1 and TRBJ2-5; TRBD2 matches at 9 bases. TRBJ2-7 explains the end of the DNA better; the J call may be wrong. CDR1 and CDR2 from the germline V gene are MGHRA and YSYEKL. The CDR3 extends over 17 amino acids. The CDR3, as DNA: TGCGCCAGCAGCCAAGACCGATTGGGCGGGGGGGCCTACGAGCAGTACTTC. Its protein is CASSQDRLGGGAYEQYF.

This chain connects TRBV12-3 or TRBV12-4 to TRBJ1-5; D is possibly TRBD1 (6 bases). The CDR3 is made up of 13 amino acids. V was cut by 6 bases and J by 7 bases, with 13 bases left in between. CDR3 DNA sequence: TGTGCCAGCAGGAAGGCAGGGGACCAGCCCCAGCATTTT. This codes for CASRKAGDQPQHF.

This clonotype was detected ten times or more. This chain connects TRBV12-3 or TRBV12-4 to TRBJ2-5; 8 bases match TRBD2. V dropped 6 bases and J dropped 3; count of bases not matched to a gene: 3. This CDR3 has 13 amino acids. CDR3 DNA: TGTGCCAGCAGCCCGGGGGGGAAAGAGACCCAGTACTTC. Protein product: CASSPGGKETQYF.

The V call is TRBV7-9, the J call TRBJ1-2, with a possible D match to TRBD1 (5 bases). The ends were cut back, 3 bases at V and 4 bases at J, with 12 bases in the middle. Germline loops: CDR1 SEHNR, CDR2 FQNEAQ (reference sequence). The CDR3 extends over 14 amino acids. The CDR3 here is CASSFEDNFYGYTF. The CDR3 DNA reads TGTGCCAGCAGCTTTGAGGACAACTTCTATGGCTACACCTTC.

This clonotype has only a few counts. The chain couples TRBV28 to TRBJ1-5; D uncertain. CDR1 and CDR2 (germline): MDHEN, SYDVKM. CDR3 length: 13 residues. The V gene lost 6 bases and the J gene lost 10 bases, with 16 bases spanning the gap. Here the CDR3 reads CASRLFSTDPQHF. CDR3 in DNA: TGTGCCAGCAGACTTTTCTCCACGGATCCCCAGCATTTT.

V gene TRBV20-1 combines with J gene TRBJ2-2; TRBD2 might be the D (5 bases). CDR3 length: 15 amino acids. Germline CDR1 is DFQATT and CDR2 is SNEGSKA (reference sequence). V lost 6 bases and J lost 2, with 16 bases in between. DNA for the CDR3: TGCAGTGCCGCCTCTGAGCGGAGCAACACCGGGGAGCTGTTTTTT. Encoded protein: CSAASERSNTGELFF.

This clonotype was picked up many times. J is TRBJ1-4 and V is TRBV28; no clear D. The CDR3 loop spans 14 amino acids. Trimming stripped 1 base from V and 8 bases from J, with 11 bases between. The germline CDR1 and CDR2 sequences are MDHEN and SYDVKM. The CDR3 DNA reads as TGTGCCAGCAGTTTATCATCGCAGAACGAAAAACTGTTTTTT. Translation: CASSLSSQNEKLFF.